Below are 19 T cell receptor beta chains sequenced from a single sample in a study of T cell clonality in common variable immunodeficiency. These receptors are not linked to any known antigen. The table came from immunoSEQ multiplex PCR; TCRdb's copy has only in-frame clones and leaves some out. The repertoire yields about 20,000 clones, none seen only once; the top ten contain 13% to 15%. Study-wide points: Reportedly, TCR beta sequences from common variable immunodeficiency showed fewer deletions and N-nucleotide insertions.

The sample comprised peripheral blood mononuclear cells. The receptors here all came from a human donor with common variable immunodeficiency.

This clone was counted a few times. Coverage ceases 3 residues before the CDR3 finishes, and the germline J gene fills in the end. The chain combines TRBV6-1 with TRBJ2-1, with D tentatively TRBD2 (6 bases). V was pared by 1 base and J by 5 bases, with 18 bases between. CDR3 length equals 17 residues. Germline CDR1 and CDR2: MNHNS and SASEGT. CDR3 amino acids: CASSEGYGTLGDNEQFF. CDR3 DNA, as far as it was read: TGTGCCAGCAGTGAAGGTTACGGGACTCTTGGGGACAATGAG.

The CDR3 sequence is CATSSSGRVNNEQFF. The DNA read from the CDR3 is TGTGCCACGAGCTCATCCGGTCGGGTAAACAATGAG. This chain uses TRBV19 with TRBJ2-1; D is undetermined. The read gets to within 3 residues of the CDR3 end, and the germline J gene fills in the rest. CDR1 LNHDA and CDR2 SQIVND come from the germline V gene (reference sequence). This CDR3 spans 15 amino acids. V was clipped by 10 bases and J by 5 bases, with 21 bases between them. Drawing the rest from reference TRBV19 and TRBJ2-1, the complete variable domain is DGGITQSPKYLFRKEGQNVTLSCEQNLNHDAMYWYRQDPGQGLRLIYYSQIVNDFQKGDIAEGYSVSREKKESFPLTVTSAQKNPTAFYLCATSSSGRVNNEQFFGPGTRLTVL.

This clone has just a few counts. The read halts 3 residues ahead of the CDR3 end, with the missing end drawn from the germline J gene. The chain uses TRBV11-2 and TRBJ1-1; TRBD1 matches 7 bases. Per the germline V gene, CDR1 is SGHAT and CDR2 is FQNNGV. After removal of 5 bases from V and 5 bases from J, the junction contained 5 bases not matched to a gene. The CDR3 consists of 13 residues. CDR3 region: CASSPTGRTEAFF. The DNA read from the CDR3 is TGTGCCAGCAGCCCGACAGGGCGGACTGAA.

Remarks on this clone: The CDR3 end lies 3 residues beyond the end of the read and is filled in from the germline J gene. The rearrangement links TRBV6-2 or TRBV6-3 to TRBJ2-7; D may be TRBD2 (5 bases). V lost 5 bases, J lost 3 bases, and 8 bases lay in between. Germline lookup yields CDR1 MNHEY and CDR2 SVGEGT. This CDR3 comprises 12 residues. The DNA read from the CDR3 is TGTGCCAGCAGTCAGGCGGGCTACGAG. This gives the protein CASSQAGYE. The entire CDR3 protein is CASSQAGYEQYF.

As concerns this clone: Read sequence stops 3 residues before the CDR3 end, and the germline J gene provides the missing end. This rearrangement joins TRBV6-2 or TRBV6-3 to TRBJ1-2; unclear D gene. The germline V gene has CDR1 MNHEY and CDR2 SVGEGT. The length of the CDR3 is 12 residues. The ends were cut back, 5 bases at V and 4 bases at J, with 8 bases in the middle. Here the CDR3 reads CASSTPSYGYTF. Incomplete CDR3 DNA: TGTGCCAGCAGTACACCTTCCTATGGC.

This clone has just a few counts. The read finishes 3 residues shy of the CDR3 end, and the germline J gene is used to complete it. The V call is TRBV6-2 or TRBV6-3, the J call TRBJ2-7; TRBD1 aligns across 7 bases. The trim removed 7 bases at V and 0 bases at J, leaving 6 bases unmatched. CDR1 MNHEY and CDR2 SVGEGT come from the germline V gene. CDR3 length: 14 amino acids. The CDR3 sequence is CASKGALSSYEQYF. The part of the CDR3 DNA that was read is TGTGCCAGCAAGGGGGCTCTTAGCTCCTACGAG.

Ten or more counts support this clone. The read stops 3 residues short of the end of the CDR3; the missing end is completed from the germline J gene. The chain recombines TRBV6-2 or TRBV6-3 with TRBJ2-2, with 8 bases lining up with TRBD1. V was pared by 6 bases and J by 2 bases, with 5 bases of the junction left unmatched. Germline lookup yields CDR1 MNHEY and CDR2 SVGEGT. The CDR3 contains 15 residues. CDR3: CASRGGQGNTGELFF. The sequenced CDR3 bases are TGTGCCAGCAGGGGAGGACAGGGTAACACCGGGGAG.

This clone was counted between two and nine times. The sequenced fragment ends 3 residues before the CDR3 boundary, so the rest is inferred from the germline J gene. The chain recombines TRBV20-1 with TRBJ2-1; 7 nucleotides line up with TRBD2. CDR3 length: 13 amino acids. The J segment lost 4 bases and the V segment lost 3 bases, leaving 3 bases of the junction unmatched. Germline lookup yields CDR1 DFQATT and CDR2 SNEGSKA (reference sequence). CDR3 loop: CSASGGGYNEQFF. The part of the CDR3 DNA that was read is TGCAGTGCTAGCGGGGGAGGGTACAATGAG.

A word on this clone: Read sequence stops 3 residues before the CDR3 end, and the germline J gene provides the missing end. V usage is TRBV7-9 and J usage is TRBJ2-7, with 10 nucleotides matching TRBD1. The V gene's germline CDR1 is SEHNR and CDR2 FQNEAQ (reference sequence). The V and J ends lost 8 bases and 4 bases, in that order; junction bases with no gene match: 8. The CDR3 runs to 14 residues. The sequenced part of the CDR3 DNA is TGTGCCAGCTCATACCGGGACAGGGGTTACGAG. Its translation: CASSYRDRGYE. The CDR3 as a whole reads CASSYRDRGYEQYF.

The sample holds many counts of this clone. The read comes to an end 3 residues before the CDR3 does, leaving the germline J gene to fill in the end. This sequence joins TRBV18 and TRBJ1-1; 12 bases match TRBD1. The CDR3 is 13 residues long. CDR1 is KGHSH and CDR2 is LQKENI in the germline V gene. CDR3 sequence: CASSPGTGGRAFF. CDR3 DNA (partial): TGTGCCAGCTCACCCGGGACAGGGGGCCGA.

This clone has only a few counts. CDR3 sequence reads: CASNMPGLATTGELFF. The CDR3 bases that were read are TGTGCCAGTAACATGCCGGGACTAGCGACGACCGGGGAG. The chain carries TRBV19 and TRBJ2-2, with 10 positions matching TRBD2. With the read ending 3 residues before the CDR3 end, the germline J gene is used to fill in that end. This CDR3 is 16 amino acids long. CDR1 LNHDA and CDR2 SQIVND come from the germline V gene (reference sequence). The V and J ends lost 7 bases and 5 bases, in that order; junction bases with no gene match: 10.

Many counts were recorded for this clone. The CDR3 is cut off 3 residues early in the read; its end comes from the germline J gene. This chain joins TRBV7-9 and TRBJ2-3; TRBD1 is a possible D gene (5 bases). The CDR3 has 15 residues. The V end lost 1 base, the J end lost 5 bases, and 13 bases lay between the germline ends. Germline assignment: CDR1 SEHNR and CDR2 FQNEAQ (reference sequence). The chain's CDR3 is CASSLVLQVRDTQYF. The sequenced part of the CDR3 DNA is TGTGCCAGCAGCTTAGTTCTACAGGTACGAGATACG. The full variable domain, completed using reference TRBV7-9 and TRBJ2-3, is DTGVSQNPRHKITKRGQNVTFRCDPISEHNRLYWYRQTLGQGPEFLTYFQNEAQLEKSRLLSDRFSAERPKGSFSTLEIQRTEQGDSAMYLCASSLVLQVRDTQYFGPGTRLTVL.

In this sample, this clone turned up many times. Partial CDR3 DNA: TGTGCTAGTGGCCCGGGGGTCACTGGTGAG. It yields the protein CASGPGVTGE. In full, the CDR3 is CASGPGVTGEQFF. The rearrangement links TRBV12-5 to TRBJ2-1; a weak D match, TRBD2 (6 bases). Read data end 3 residues before the CDR3 end; the end is taken from the germline J gene. Per germline, CDR1 LGHNT and CDR2 FRNRAP. CDR3 length: 13 amino acids. Trimming stripped 6 bases from V and 9 bases from J, with 15 bases between.

This clone was seen repeatedly, ten times or more. The read ends 3 residues shy of where the CDR3 ends; the end is completed using the germline J gene. The V gene is TRBV29-1, the J gene TRBJ2-1, with a weak D call TRBD2 (5 bases). V shed 3 bases and J shed 5 bases, with 11 bases lying between them. From germline, CDR1 is SQVTM and CDR2 ANQGSEA. This CDR3 has 13 amino acids. The chain's CDR3 is CSVDTSVNNEQFF. The CDR3 DNA, read in part, is TGCAGCGTTGATACTAGTGTTAACAATGAG.

The sequenced part of the CDR3 DNA is TGTGCCAGCTCAGAGGGACAGCAAGAGACC. Translating gives CASSEGQQET. In full, the CDR3 reads CASSEGQQETQYF. The chain is built from TRBV18 and TRBJ2-5, with TRBD1 matching over 7 bases. The CDR3 extends 3 residues past the end of the read, so its final part is completed from the germline J gene. Per the germline V gene, CDR1 is KGHSH and CDR2 is LQKENI. There are 13 residues in the CDR3. V dropped 5 bases and J dropped 2; count of bases not matched to a gene: 2.

This clone has more than one count but fewer than ten. The read ends 3 residues early relative to the CDR3; the germline J gene fills the gap. V is TRBV7-2 and J is TRBJ2-5, with D maybe TRBD2 (6 bases). The CDR3 runs to 14 residues. Germline V gives CDR1 SGHTA, CDR2 FQGNSA. Trimming shortened V by 10 bases and J by 4 bases, and 19 bases separated the two germline ends. The chain's CDR3 is CATRKEGPGETQYF. The CDR3 bases that were read are TGTGCCACCCGAAAGGAGGGTCCAGGAGAGACC.

There are a few counts of this clone. The read is 3 residues too short to cover the CDR3 end, so that end is filled in from the germline J gene. J is TRBJ2-1 and V is TRBV19, with 9 bases aligning to TRBD2. The CDR3 length is 19 residues. V lost 7 bases to trimming and J lost 0 bases; unmatched junction nucleotides: 16. Germline V gives CDR1 LNHDA, CDR2 SQIVND (reference sequence). CDR3 amino acids: CASTPRTSVTRGSYNEQFF. The covered CDR3 bases are TGTGCCAGTACCCCCCGGACTAGCGTGACCCGCGGCTCCTACAATGAG.

In the case of this clone: The read ends 3 residues before the CDR3 terminus; that terminus is restored from the germline J gene. V gene TRBV19 combines with J gene TRBJ2-3, with D perhaps TRBD1 (5 bases). Germline lookup yields CDR1 LNHDA and CDR2 SQIVND (reference sequence). V lost 4 bases and J lost 5, with 7 bases in between. The CDR3 extends over 12 amino acids. The sequenced part of the CDR3 DNA is TGTGCCAGTAGTACTAGGGGAGATACG. Encoded protein: CASSTRGDT. In full, the CDR3 reads CASSTRGDTQYF.

This clone was observed a few times. Read coverage stops 3 residues before the CDR3 terminus; the germline J gene supplies the remainder. This chain connects TRBV2 to TRBJ2-1; D is unclear. The CDR3 has 15 amino acids. Trimming left V 4 bases short and J 2 bases short, with 12 bases between. Germline values: CDR1 SNHLY, CDR2 FYNNEI. CDR3: CASSALLTTYNEQFF. The CDR3 DNA, read in part, is TGTGCCAGCAGTGCCCTGTTGACAACCTACAATGAG.